Described below is a single TCR beta chain sequence and its context. Trimming cost V 6 bases and J 0 bases, with 17 bases left between them. Germline V CDR1 and CDR2: MNHEY, SMNVEV (reference sequence). This CDR3 contains 16 residues. The sample belongs to a study of CD8 T cells in Susac syndrome. It was with random hexamers that roughly 0.45 to 1 ug RNA was reverse transcribed. TCRdb passed the immunoSEQ multiplex PCR reads through MiXCR, listing each CDR3 protein once. The sample shows roughly 150,000 distinct CDR3 sequences, around 95% of them seen only once. Sequencing used CD8+ T cells from PBMCs. This TCR was recovered from a human donor with Susac syndrome. The chain links TRBV27 to TRBJ1-1; D might be TRBD1 (5 bases). CDR3 nucleotides: TGTGCCAGCAGCTCCGGGACGGCGCCCCTGAACACTGAAGCTTTCTTT. Its translation is CASSSGTAPLNTEAFF.